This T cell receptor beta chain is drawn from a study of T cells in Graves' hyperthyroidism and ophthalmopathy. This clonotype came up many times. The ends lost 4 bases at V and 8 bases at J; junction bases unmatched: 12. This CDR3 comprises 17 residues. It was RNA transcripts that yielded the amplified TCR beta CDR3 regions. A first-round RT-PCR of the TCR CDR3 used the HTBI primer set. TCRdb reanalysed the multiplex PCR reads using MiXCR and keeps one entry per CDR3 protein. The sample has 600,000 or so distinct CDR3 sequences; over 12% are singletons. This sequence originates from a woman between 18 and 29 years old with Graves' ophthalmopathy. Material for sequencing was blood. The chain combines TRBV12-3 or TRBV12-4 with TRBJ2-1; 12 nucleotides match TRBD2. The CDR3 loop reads CASSSPRTSGKWDEQFF. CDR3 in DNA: TGTGCCAGCAGTTCCCCCCGGACTAGCGGGAAGTGGGATGAGCAGTTCTTC.